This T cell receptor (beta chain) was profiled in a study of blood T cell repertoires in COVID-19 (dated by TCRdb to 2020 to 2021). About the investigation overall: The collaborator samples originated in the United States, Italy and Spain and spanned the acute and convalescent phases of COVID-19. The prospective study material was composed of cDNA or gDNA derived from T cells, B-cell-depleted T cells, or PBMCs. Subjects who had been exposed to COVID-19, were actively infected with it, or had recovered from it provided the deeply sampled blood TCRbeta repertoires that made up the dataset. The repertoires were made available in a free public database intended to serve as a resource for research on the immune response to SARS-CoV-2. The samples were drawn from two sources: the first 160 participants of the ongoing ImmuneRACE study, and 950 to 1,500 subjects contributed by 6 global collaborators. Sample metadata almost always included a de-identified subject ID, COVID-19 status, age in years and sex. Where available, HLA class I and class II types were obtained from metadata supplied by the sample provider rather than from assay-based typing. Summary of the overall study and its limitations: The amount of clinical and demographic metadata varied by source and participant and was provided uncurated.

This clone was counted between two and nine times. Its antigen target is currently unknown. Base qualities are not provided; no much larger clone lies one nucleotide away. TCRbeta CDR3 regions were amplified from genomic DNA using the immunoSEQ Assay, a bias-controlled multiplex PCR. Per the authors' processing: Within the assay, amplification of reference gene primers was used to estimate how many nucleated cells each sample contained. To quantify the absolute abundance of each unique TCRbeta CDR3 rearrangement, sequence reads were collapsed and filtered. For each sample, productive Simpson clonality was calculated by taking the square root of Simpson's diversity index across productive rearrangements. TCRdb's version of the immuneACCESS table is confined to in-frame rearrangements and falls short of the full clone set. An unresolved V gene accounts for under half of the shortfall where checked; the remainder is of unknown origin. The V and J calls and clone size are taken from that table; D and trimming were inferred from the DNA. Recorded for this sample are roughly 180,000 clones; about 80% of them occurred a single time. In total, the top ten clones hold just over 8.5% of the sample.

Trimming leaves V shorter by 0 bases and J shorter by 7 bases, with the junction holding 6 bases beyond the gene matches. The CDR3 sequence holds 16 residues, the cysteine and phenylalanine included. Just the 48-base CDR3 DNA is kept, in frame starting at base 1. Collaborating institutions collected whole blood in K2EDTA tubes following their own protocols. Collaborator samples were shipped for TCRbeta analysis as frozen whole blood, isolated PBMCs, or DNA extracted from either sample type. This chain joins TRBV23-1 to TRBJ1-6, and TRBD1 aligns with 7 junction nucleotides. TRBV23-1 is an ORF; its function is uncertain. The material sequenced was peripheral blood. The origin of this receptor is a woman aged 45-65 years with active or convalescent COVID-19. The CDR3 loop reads CASSQSKGTANSPLHF. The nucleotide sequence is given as TGCGCCAGCAGTCAATCGAAGGGGACAGCAAATTCACCCCTCCACTTT.